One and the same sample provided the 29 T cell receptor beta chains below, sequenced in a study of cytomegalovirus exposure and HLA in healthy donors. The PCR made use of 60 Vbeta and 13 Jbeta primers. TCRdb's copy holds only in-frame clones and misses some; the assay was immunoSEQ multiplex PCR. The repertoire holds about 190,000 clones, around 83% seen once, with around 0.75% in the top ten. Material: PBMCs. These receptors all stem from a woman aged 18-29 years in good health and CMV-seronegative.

In DNA, the CDR3 is TGTGCCAGCAGCTTGGGACCCTTAGCGGGGGAATCCTACGAGCAGTACTTC. Encoded protein: CASSLGPLAGESYEQYF. The rearrangement joins TRBV5-6 to TRBJ2-7; 9 nucleotides agree with TRBD2. After removal of 0 bases from V and 1 base from J, the junction contained 8 bases not matched to a gene. The germline CDR1 and CDR2 sequences are SGHDT and YYEEEE. The CDR3 covers 17 residues.

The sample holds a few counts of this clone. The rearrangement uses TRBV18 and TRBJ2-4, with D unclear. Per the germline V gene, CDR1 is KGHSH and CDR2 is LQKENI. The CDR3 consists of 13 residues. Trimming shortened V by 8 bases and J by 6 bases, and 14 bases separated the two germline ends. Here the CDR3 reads CASRPPSGNIQYF. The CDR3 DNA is TGTGCCAGCCGACCCCCTTCAGGAAACATTCAGTACTTC.

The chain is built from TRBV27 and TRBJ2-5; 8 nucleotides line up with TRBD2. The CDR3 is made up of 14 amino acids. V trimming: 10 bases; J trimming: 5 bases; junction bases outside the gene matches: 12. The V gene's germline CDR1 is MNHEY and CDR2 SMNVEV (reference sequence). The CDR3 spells CATAIAGSGETQYF. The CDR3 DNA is TGTGCCACCGCTATAGCGGGATCGGGGGAGACCCAGTACTTC.

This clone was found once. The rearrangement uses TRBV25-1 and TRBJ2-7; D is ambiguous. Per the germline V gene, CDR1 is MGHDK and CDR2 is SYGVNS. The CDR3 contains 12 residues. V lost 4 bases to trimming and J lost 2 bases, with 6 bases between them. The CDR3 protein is CASSVRAYEQYF. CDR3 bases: TGTGCCAGCAGTGTCCGGGCCTACGAGCAGTACTTC.

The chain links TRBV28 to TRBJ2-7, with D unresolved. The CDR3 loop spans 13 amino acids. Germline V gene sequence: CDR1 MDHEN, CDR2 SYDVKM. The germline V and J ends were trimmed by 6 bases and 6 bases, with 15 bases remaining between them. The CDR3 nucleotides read TGTGCCAGCAGCCCAGTTCTCTCGGGCGAGCAGTACTTC. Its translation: CASSPVLSGEQYF.

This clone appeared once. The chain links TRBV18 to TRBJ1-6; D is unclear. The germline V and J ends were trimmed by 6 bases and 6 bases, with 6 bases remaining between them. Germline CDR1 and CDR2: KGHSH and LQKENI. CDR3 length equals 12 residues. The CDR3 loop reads CASSTINSPLHF. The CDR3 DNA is TGTGCCAGCTCGACTATTAATTCACCCCTCCACTTT.

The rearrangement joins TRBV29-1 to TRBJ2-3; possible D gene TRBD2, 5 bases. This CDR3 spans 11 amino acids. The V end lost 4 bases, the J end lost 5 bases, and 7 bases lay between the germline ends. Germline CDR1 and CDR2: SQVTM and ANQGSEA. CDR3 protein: CSVGRGDTQYF. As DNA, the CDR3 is TGCAGCGTTGGTCGGGGAGATACGCAGTATTTT.

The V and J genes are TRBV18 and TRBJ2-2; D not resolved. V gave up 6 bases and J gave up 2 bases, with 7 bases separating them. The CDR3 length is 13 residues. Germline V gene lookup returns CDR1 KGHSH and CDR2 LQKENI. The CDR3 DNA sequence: TGTGCCAGCTCCGAGAGAAACACCGGGGAGCTGTTTTTT. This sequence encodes CASSERNTGELFF.

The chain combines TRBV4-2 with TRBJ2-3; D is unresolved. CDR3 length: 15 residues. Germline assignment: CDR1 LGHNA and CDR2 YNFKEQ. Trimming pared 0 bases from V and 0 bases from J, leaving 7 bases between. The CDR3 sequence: CASSQELRSTDTQYF. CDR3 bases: TGTGCCAGCAGCCAAGAGCTGAGAAGCACAGATACGCAGTATTTT.

In nucleotides, the CDR3 is TGCAGCGTTGCAGCGGGGGTACGGGGTGAGCAGTTCTTC. Amino acid sequence: CSVAAGVRGEQFF. This chain connects TRBV29-1 to TRBJ2-1; the match to TRBD2 covers 8 bases. Germline V gene lookup returns CDR1 SQVTM and CDR2 ANQGSEA. The CDR3 totals 13 residues. The junction had 8 bases not matched to a gene; V was cut back by 4 bases and J by 9 bases.

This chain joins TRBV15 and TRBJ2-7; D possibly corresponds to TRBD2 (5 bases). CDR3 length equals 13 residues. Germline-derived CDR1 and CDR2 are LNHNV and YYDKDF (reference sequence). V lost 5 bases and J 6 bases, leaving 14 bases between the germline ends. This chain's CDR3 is CATSGVRGREQYF. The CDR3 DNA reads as TGTGCCACCAGCGGAGTACGAGGGCGCGAGCAGTACTTC. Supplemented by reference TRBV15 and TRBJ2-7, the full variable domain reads DAMVIQNPRYQVTQFGKPVTLSCSQTLNHNVMYWYQQKSSQAPKLLFHYYDKDFNNEADTPDNFQSRRPNTSFCFLDIRSPGLGDTAMYLCATSGVRGREQYFGPGTRLTVT.

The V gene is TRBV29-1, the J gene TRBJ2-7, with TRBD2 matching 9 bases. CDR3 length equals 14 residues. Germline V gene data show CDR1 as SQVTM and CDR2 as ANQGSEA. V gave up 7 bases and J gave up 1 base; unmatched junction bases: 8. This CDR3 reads CSAKTSGDSYEQYF. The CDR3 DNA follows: TGCAGCGCTAAGACTAGCGGCGATTCCTACGAGCAGTACTTC.

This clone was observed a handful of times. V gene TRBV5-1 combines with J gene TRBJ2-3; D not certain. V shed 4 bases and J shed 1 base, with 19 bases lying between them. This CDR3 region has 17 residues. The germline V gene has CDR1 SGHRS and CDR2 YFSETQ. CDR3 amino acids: CASSPLPLKSGTDTQYF. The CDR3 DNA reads TGCGCCAGCAGCCCGCTCCCTCTCAAGAGCGGCACAGATACGCAGTATTTT.

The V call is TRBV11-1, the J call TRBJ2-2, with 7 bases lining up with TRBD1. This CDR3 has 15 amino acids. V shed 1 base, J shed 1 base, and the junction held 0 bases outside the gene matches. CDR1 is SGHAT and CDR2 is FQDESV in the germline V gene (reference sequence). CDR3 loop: CASSLGQGNTGELFF. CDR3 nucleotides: TGTGCCAGCAGCTTAGGACAGGGGAACACCGGGGAGCTGTTTTTT.

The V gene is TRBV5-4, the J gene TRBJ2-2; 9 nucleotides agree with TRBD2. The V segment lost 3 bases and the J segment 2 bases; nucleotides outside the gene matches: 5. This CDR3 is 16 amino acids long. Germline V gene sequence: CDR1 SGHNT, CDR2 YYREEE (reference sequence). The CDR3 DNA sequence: TGTGCCAGCAGCTCGACGGGACTAGCCAACACCGGGGAGCTGTTTTTT. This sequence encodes CASSSTGLANTGELFF.

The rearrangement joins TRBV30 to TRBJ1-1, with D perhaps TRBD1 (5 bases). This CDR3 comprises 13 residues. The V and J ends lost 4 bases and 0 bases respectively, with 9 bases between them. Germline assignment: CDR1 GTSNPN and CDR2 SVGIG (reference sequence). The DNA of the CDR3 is TGTGCCTGGACAGGGAACATGAACACTGAAGCTTTCTTT. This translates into CAWTGNMNTEAFF.

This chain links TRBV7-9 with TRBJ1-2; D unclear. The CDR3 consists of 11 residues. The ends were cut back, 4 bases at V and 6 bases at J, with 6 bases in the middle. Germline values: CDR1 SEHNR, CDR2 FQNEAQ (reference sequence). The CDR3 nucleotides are TGTGCCAGCAGCTCCCTTCATGGCTACACCTTC. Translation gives CASSSLHGYTF.

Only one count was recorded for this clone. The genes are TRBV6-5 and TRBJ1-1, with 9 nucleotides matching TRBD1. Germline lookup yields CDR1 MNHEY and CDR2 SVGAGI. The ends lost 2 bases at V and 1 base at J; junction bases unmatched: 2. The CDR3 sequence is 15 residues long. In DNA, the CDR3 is TGTGCCAGCAGTTACGGGACAGGGTGGAACACTGAAGCTTTCTTT. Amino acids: CASSYGTGWNTEAFF.

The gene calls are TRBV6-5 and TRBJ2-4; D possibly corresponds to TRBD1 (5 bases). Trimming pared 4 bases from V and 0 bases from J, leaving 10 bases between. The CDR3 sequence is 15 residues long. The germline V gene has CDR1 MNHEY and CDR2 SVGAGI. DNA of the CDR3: TGTGCCAGCAGTTCCAGGGCCTTAGCCAAAAACATTCAGTACTTC. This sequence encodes CASSSRALAKNIQYF.

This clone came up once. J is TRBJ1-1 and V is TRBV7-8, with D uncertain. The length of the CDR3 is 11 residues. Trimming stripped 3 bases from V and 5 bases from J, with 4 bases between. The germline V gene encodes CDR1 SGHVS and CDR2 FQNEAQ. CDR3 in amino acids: CASSFRTEAFF. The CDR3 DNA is TGTGCCAGCAGCTTCAGGACTGAAGCTTTCTTT.

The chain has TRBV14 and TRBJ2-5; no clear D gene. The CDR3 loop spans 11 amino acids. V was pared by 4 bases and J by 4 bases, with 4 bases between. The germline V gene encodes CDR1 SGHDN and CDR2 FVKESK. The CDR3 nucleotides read TGTGCCAGCAGCCTGAGAGAGACCCAGTACTTC. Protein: CASSLRETQYF.

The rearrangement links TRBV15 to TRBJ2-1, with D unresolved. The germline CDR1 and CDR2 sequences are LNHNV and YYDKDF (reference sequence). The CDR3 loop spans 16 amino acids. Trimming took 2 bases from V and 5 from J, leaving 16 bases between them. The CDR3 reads CATSRLPHSFNNEQFF. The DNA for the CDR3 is TGTGCCACCAGCAGACTTCCCCACTCCTTTAACAATGAGCAGTTCTTC.

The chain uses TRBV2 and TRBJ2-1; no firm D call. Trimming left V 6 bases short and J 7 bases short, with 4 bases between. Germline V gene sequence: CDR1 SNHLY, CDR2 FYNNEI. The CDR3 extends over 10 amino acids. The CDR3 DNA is TGTGCCAGCAGCGAGAATGAGCAGTTCTTC. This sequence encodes CASSENEQFF.

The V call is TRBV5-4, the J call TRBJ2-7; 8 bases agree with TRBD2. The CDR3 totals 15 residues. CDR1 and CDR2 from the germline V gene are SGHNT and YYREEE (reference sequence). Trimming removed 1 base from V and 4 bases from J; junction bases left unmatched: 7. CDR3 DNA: TGTGCCAGCAGCTTGCCGGGAGGGGGAATTTACGAGCAGTACTTC. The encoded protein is CASSLPGGGIYEQYF.

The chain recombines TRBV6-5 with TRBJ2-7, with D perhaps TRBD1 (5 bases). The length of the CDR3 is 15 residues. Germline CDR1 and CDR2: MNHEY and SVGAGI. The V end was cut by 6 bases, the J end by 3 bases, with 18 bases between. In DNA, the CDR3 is TGTGCCAGCAGCAAGGACACCTCGGTTGGCTACGAGCAGTACTTC. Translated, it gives CASSKDTSVGYEQYF.

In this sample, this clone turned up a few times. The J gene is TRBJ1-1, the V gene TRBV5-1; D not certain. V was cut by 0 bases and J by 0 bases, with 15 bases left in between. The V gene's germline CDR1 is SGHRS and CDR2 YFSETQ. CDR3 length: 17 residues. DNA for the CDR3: TGCGCCAGCAGCTTGGGGTGGGGAGGGTGGGTGAACACTGAAGCTTTCTTT. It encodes CASSLGWGGWVNTEAFF.

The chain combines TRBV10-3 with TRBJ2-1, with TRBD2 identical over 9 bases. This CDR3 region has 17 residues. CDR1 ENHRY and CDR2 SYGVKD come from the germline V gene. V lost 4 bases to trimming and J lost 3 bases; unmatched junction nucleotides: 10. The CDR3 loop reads CAISGLTSGVNYNEQFF. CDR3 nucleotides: TGTGCCATCAGTGGTCTGACTAGCGGAGTCAACTACAATGAGCAGTTCTTC.

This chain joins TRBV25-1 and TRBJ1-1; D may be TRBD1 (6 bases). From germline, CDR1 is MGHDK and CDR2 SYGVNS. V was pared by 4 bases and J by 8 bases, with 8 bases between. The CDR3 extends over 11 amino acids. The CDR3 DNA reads TGTGCCAGCAGTGCTACAGGGGAAGCTTTCTTT. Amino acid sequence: CASSATGEAFF.

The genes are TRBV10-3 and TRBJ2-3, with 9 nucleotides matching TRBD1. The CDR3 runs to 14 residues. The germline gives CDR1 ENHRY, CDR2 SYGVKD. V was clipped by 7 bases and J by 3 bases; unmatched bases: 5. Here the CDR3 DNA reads TGTGCCATCACCTCCGGGACAGGGACAGATACGCAGTATTTT. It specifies CAITSGTGTDTQYF.